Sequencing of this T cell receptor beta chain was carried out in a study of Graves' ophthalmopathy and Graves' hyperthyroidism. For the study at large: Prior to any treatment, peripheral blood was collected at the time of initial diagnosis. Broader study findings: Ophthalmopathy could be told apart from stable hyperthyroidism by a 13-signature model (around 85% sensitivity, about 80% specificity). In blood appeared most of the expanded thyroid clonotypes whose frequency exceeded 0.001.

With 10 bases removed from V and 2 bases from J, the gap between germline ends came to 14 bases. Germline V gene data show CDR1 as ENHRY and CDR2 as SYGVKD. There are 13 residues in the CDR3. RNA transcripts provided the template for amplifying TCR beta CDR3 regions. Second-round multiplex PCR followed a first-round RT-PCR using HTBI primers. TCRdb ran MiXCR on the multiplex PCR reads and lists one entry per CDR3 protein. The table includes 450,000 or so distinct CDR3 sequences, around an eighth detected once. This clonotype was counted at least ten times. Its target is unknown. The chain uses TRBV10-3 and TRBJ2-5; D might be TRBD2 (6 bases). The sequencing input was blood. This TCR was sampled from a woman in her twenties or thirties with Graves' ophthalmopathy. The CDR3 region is CATEGAGQETQYF. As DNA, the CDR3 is TGTGCCACCGAAGGGGCGGGGCAAGAGACCCAGTACTTC.